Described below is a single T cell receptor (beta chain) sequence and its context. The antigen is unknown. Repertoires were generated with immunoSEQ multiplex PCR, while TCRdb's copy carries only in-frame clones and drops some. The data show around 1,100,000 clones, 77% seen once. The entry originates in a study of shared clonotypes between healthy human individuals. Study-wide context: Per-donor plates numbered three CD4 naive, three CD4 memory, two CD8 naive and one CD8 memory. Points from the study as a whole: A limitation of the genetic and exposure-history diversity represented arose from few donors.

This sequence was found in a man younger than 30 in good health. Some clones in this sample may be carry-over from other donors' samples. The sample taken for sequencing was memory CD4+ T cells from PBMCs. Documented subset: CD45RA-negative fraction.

The CDR3: CASSKAYSNEKLFF. CDR3 nucleotide sequence: TGTGCCAGCAGCAAAGCTTACTCTAATGAAAAACTGTTTTTT. This chain joins TRBV21-1 and TRBJ1-4. TRBV21-1 is a pseudogene. This CDR3 is 14 amino acids long.